Listed here is a single TCR beta chain. What it binds is unknown. This sample is part of a study of cytomegalovirus exposure and HLA in healthy donors. Notes on the study in general: The study recorded 160 or so TCR beta chains that were cytomegalovirus-associated. Within the 130 or so validation repertoires, first-cohort TCR clusters tended to co-occur, according to a later analysis. Many donors shared some public TCRs, even though most TCR sequences were rare.

The data were produced by immunoSEQ multiplex PCR, yet TCRdb's version contains in-frame clones alone and is incomplete. This table holds 200,000 to 250,000 clones, over 80% found once. The CDR3 is 15 residues long. From germline, CDR1 is SGHRS and CDR2 YFSETQ. V dropped 1 base and J dropped 3 bases, with 13 bases sitting between them. This sequence joins TRBV5-1 and TRBJ1-1; D gene uncertain. This receptor was identified in a young woman in good health and CMV-seronegative. The sequencing input was PBMCs. Here the CDR3 reads CASSLNGGLDTEAFF. The DNA of the CDR3 is TGCGCCAGCAGCTTGAACGGAGGGCTGGACACTGAAGCTTTCTTT.